The rows below give T cell receptor beta chains drawn from one sample of a study of response to subunit inactivated influenza vaccine. TCRdb fed the RT-PCR reads into MiXCR, producing one record per CDR3 protein. The sample has some 600,000 distinct CDR3 sequences; 13% to 15% are singletons. The sample here was PBMCs from blood, taken 14 days before vaccination. These receptors all stem from a man aged 50 to 60 who received an inactivated influenza vaccine. Both conserved end residues are part of each CDR3. The D gene is left open where the match is weak. The size entry is marked missing in some rows and otherwise reads once, few, many or a size class.

TRBJ1-2 many TRBD1 TRBV20-1 TGCAGTGCTAGAGTGGGACAGGGACTTTGGGGCTACACCTTC CSARVGQGLWGYTF
TRBJ2-2 NA NA TRBV7-2 TGTGCCAGCAGCTCCCTCCCCACCGGGGAGCTGTTTTTT CASSSLPTGELFF
TRBJ2-7 few TRBD2 TRBV15 TGTGCCACCAGCAGGGGAGGGACTAGCGGGCAGTACGAGCAGTACTTC CATSRGGTSGQYEQYF
TRBJ1-3 few NA TRBV20-1 TGCAGTGCTGGCTCCATTCAGTCAGGAAACACCATATATTTT CSAGSIQSGNTIYF
TRBJ2-3 few TRBD1 TRBV7-8 TGTGCCAGCAGCTTAGCGGGACAGCTGACAGATACGCAGTATTTT CASSLAGQLTDTQYF
TRBJ1-3 few NA TRBV7-2 TGTGCCAGCAGCCCTCGAAGGACTGCGGACACCATATATTTT CASSPRRTADTIYF
TRBJ2-1 NA NA TRBV18 TGTGCCAGCTCACCCGTGGGTAGAAAGGACCAGGTCTTC CASSPVGRKDQVF
TRBJ2-5 few NA TRBV20-1 TGCAGTGCTAAACAGGGTGCCCGAGAGACCCAGTACTTC CSAKQGARETQYF
TRBJ2-1 NA NA TRBV5-4 TGTGCCAGCAGCTTCGACAGAGGGTCTTCAACGGGCAATGAGCAGTTCTTC CASSFDRGSSTGNEQFF
TRBJ2-1 NA TRBD2 TRBV5-5 TGTGCCAGCAGCTTGGGGCCAGCGGGAGGGCAGAGTGAGCAGTTCTTC CASSLGPAGGQSEQFF
TRBJ1-1 NA NA TRBV7-6 TGTGCCAGCAGCTCCCGACCTCTAGCGAGGGTAGCTTTCTTT CASSSRPLARVAFF
TRBJ1-2 few TRBD1 TRBV18 TGTGCCAGCTCACCCCTCGGACAGGGGAACTATGGCTACACCTTC CASSPLGQGNYGYTF
TRBJ2-1 few NA TRBV7-9 TGTGCCAGCAGTATAAATGGAGTTGAGCAGTTCTTC CASSINGVEQFF
TRBJ1-6 few NA TRBV6-1 TGTGCCAGCAGTGAAAAGGGGGGGTACGCCTATAATTCACCCCTCCACTTT CASSEKGGYAYNSPLHF
TRBJ2-7 few NA TRBV12-3/TRBV12-4 TGTGCCAGCAGACGGGCTGGCTACGAGCAGTACTTC CASRRAGYEQYF
TRBJ2-7 few NA TRBV5-1 TGCGCCAGCAGCTTGCTTCGGGGAACCTTTAACGAGCAGTACTTC CASSLLRGTFNEQYF
TRBJ2-1 NA NA TRBV3-1 TGTGCCAGCAGCCAAGATGGTCTGTCTATGTCCGATGAGCAGTTCTTC CASSQDGLSMSDEQFF
TRBJ2-1 NA TRBD1 TRBV5-1 TGCGCCAGCAGCCAAAATATTCAGGGGGCCGGGTCCTACAATGAGCAGTTCTTC CASSQNIQGAGSYNEQFF
TRBJ2-3 few NA TRBV5-6 TGTGCCAGCAGCTTTGAAGACACAGATACGCAGTATTTT CASSFEDTDTQYF
TRBJ2-5 NA NA TRBV27 TGTGCCAGCAGTTTACGCCGAACCGTTGGGCAAGAGACCCAGTACTTC CASSLRRTVGQETQYF
TRBJ1-2 many NA TRBV24-1 TGTGCCACCAGTGATTCCCGGGACAACGGTGTCTGGGGCTACACCTTC CATSDSRDNGVWGYTF
TRBJ2-3 many NA TRBV5-6 TGTGCCAGCAGCCGGACTATGACAGATACGCAGTATTTT CASSRTMTDTQYF
TRBJ1-5 NA NA TRBV4-1 TGCGCCAGCAGCCAAGAAGTGGTAAAGAGCAATCAGCCCCAGCATTTT CASSQEVVKSNQPQHF
TRBJ2-5 few NA TRBV28 TGTGCCAGCAGTTTCCAGGGGACCCAAGAGACCCAGTACTTC CASSFQGTQETQYF
TRBJ2-7 NA NA TRBV29-1 TGCAGCGTTGGTCCCGGGACGGGCTACGAGCAGTACTTC CSVGPGTGYEQYF
TRBJ2-1 NA TRBD2 TRBV29-1 TGCAGCGTTGACCTGGGAGCGGGGGGGCCGAATGAGCAGTTCTTC CSVDLGAGGPNEQFF
TRBJ2-7 few NA TRBV14 TGTGCCAGCAGCCAATTCCACTACGAGCAGTACTTC CASSQFHYEQYF
TRBJ2-3 few TRBD2 TRBV6-5 TGTGCCAGCAGTCCCGGTTGGCGGGGGAAACGCACAGATACGCAGTATTTT CASSPGWRGKRTDTQYF
TRBJ2-7 NA TRBD2 TRBV7-2 TGTGCCAGCAGCCGACTAGCGGTAGGATACGAGCAGTACTTC CASSRLAVGYEQYF
TRBJ2-7 few TRBD2 TRBV20-1 TGCAGTGCGAGGACGAGCGGGAATTACGAGCAGTACTTC CSARTSGNYEQYF
TRBJ1-5 NA NA TRBV24-1 TGTGCCACCAGTGATTTGTCTCAGGTTCAGCCCCAGCATTTT CATSDLSQVQPQHF
TRBJ1-2 NA NA TRBV12-3/TRBV12-4 TGTGCCAGCAGTTTCTTTCTATCAGGCAGGGGTCTTTCGGATAACTATGGCTACACCTTC CASSFFLSGRGLSDNYGYTF
TRBJ2-2 few NA TRBV28 TGTGCCATCGGCGAGTCCATAAACACCGGGGAGCTGTTTTTT CAIGESINTGELFF
TRBJ2-1 many NA TRBV5-1 TGCGCCAGCAGCTCCACGGGGACCTACAATGAGCAGTTCTTC CASSSTGTYNEQFF
TRBJ1-5 few NA TRBV12-3/TRBV12-4 TGTGCCAGCAGTTTACAGTGGGGGGCCGGGGGCAATCAGCCCCAGCATTTT CASSLQWGAGGNQPQHF
TRBJ2-5 many NA TRBV3-1 TGTGCCAGCAGCCAAGGACAAGGGGAGACCCAGTACTTC CASSQGQGETQYF
TRBJ1-4 few NA TRBV20-1 TGCAGTGCCCCGGGGCCTGAAAAACTGTTTTTT CSAPGPEKLFF
TRBJ2-3 few TRBD2 TRBV24-1 TGTGCCACCAGTGATTCATCTCAAACTAGCGGGGGCACAGATACGCAGTATTTT CATSDSSQTSGGTDTQYF
TRBJ2-5 few NA TRBV12-3/TRBV12-4 TGTGCCAGCAGTTTATCCCTGTCGGGAGCGGAGACCCAGTACTTC CASSLSLSGAETQYF
TRBJ2-1 NA TRBD2 TRBV6-2/TRBV6-3 TGTGCCAGCAGCCCCTTCTCGGGAGGCCCCTTGGGGCAGTTCTTC CASSPFSGGPLGQFF
TRBJ2-5 NA NA TRBV7-9 TGTGCCAGCGGAACCGGGACACCATACCAAGAGACCCAGTACTTC CASGTGTPYQETQYF
TRBJ2-7 many NA TRBV5-1 TGCGCCAGCAGGATGGCGGGGGCCACCTACGAGCAGTACTTC CASRMAGATYEQYF
TRBJ2-2 NA NA TRBV20-1 TGCAGTGCTAGAATCACCCAGGGGGGTGAGCTGTTTTTT CSARITQGGELFF
TRBJ2-3 NA NA TRBV11-1 TGTGCCAGCAGCTTAATGAGGGGAGTAACCACAGATACGCAGTATTTT CASSLMRGVTTDTQYF